The 12 T cell receptor beta chains in this list originate from one sample, sequenced in a study of blood T cell repertoires in COVID-19. Clones were sequenced by immunoSEQ multiplex PCR, and TCRdb holds only the in-frame ones, with some missing. The sample consists of about 48,000 clones, about nine tenths of them appearing once. Sample: peripheral blood. Receptors originate from a woman older than 75 with COVID-19, enrolled during active disease.

This chain uses TRBV27 with TRBJ1-2, with 7 positions matching TRBD1. The CDR3 runs to 19 residues. The trim removed 3 bases at V and 2 bases at J, leaving 18 bases unmatched. Per the germline V gene, CDR1 is MNHEY and CDR2 is SMNVEV (reference sequence). CDR3 amino acids: CASSFFPDRVPYRNYGYTF. The CDR3 coding sequence is TGTGCCAGCAGTTTTTTCCCCGACAGGGTCCCTTACAGGAACTATGGCTACACCTTC.

The chain is built from TRBV28 and TRBJ2-3; D remains ambiguous. The V end lost 2 bases, the J end lost 1 base, and 10 bases lay between the germline ends. Germline-derived CDR1 and CDR2 are MDHEN and SYDVKM. The CDR3 spans 15 residues. This chain's CDR3 is CASSLGLGGTDTQYF. The DNA of the CDR3 is TGTGCCAGCAGTTTAGGTCTAGGAGGCACAGATACGCAGTATTTT.

This sequence joins TRBV7-9 and TRBJ2-1; D possibly corresponds to TRBD2 (6 bases). This CDR3 is 15 amino acids long. V shed 5 bases and J shed 11 bases, with 22 bases lying between them. The germline V gene encodes CDR1 SEHNR and CDR2 FQNEAQ (reference sequence). The CDR3: CASSATSIIFRKQFF. The DNA of the CDR3 is TGTGCCAGCAGCGCTACTAGCATCATCTTTAGGAAGCAGTTCTTC.

Written as DNA, the CDR3 is TGTGCCATCAGTGAGTCATCGGGGACTCGGTATTGGAATGAGCAGTTCTTC. Translating gives CAISESSGTRYWNEQFF. The chain uses TRBV10-3 and TRBJ2-1; D possibly corresponds to TRBD2 (6 bases). The CDR3 covers 17 residues. V was clipped by 0 bases and J by 7 bases, with 19 bases between them. The germline CDR1 and CDR2 sequences are ENHRY and SYGVKD.

The chain couples TRBV7-6 to TRBJ2-5; the match to TRBD1 covers 8 bases. The CDR3 runs to 14 residues. Germline values: CDR1 SGHVS, CDR2 FNYEAQ. The V gene end was trimmed by 5 bases and the J gene end by 5 bases; junction bases not matched to a gene: 7. In DNA form, the CDR3 reads TGTGCCAGCAGCAGTCAGGGGGCGAGGGAGACCCAGTACTTC. As protein: CASSSQGARETQYF.

The chain links TRBV7-9 to TRBJ2-7, with 8 nucleotides matching TRBD1. CDR1 SEHNR and CDR2 FQNEAQ come from the germline V gene (reference sequence). This CDR3 spans 15 amino acids. V lost 5 bases to trimming and J lost 3 bases; unmatched junction nucleotides: 9. CDR3 nucleotide sequence: TGTGCCAGCAGCATGACCGGGACAGGCCTCTACGAGCAGTACTTC. The encoded protein is CASSMTGTGLYEQYF.

The V gene is TRBV29-1, the J gene TRBJ1-1, with 8 bases fitting TRBD1. J was trimmed by 5 bases and V by 7 bases; bases with no gene match: 9. This CDR3 has 13 residues. The germline CDR1 and CDR2 sequences are SQVTM and ANQGSEA. CDR3 nucleotides: TGCAGCGGAGGACAGGGAAGGAGGACTGAAGCTTTCTTT. Translated, it gives CSGGQGRRTEAFF.

CDR3 amino acids: CASTEGPSYEQYF. For the CDR3, the DNA is TGTGCCAGCACGGAGGGCCCTTCCTACGAGCAGTACTTC. The chain uses TRBV7-9 and TRBJ2-7, with D tentatively TRBD2 (6 bases). CDR1 SEHNR and CDR2 FQNEAQ come from the germline V gene (reference sequence). The CDR3 extends over 13 amino acids. The germline V and J ends were trimmed by 7 bases and 1 base, with 11 bases remaining between them.

The chain couples TRBV7-9 to TRBJ2-7, with 8 positions matching TRBD1. V trimming: 8 bases; J trimming: 5 bases; junction bases outside the gene matches: 11. CDR1 is SEHNR and CDR2 is FQNEAQ in the germline V gene (reference sequence). The CDR3 is made up of 14 amino acids. The CDR3 here is CASAARTGIDEQYF. CDR3 sequence (DNA): TGTGCCAGCGCAGCCCGGACAGGGATCGACGAGCAGTACTTC.

The chain is built from TRBV19 and TRBJ1-1, with TRBD1 identical over 8 bases. The CDR3 has 14 residues. V gave up 7 bases and J gave up 4 bases; unmatched junction bases: 8. CDR1 is LNHDA, CDR2 SQIVND, per germline (reference sequence). The CDR3 loop is CASTMRTGITEAFF. The CDR3 bases are TGTGCCAGTACCATGAGGACAGGGATCACTGAAGCTTTCTTT.

The chain links TRBV4-2 to TRBJ1-4, with D possibly matching TRBD1 (6 bases). V was trimmed by 1 base and J by 5 bases, leaving 14 bases between them. Per the germline V gene, CDR1 is LGHNA and CDR2 is YNFKEQ. This CDR3 is 16 amino acids long. CDR3 residues: CASSQGQDRINEKLFF. The CDR3 region has the DNA TGTGCCAGCAGCCAAGGGCAGGACAGAATCAATGAAAAACTGTTTTTT.

This clone was counted once. The chain joins TRBV3-1 (or the pseudogene TRBV3-2) to TRBJ2-3; 9 bases fit TRBD2. J was trimmed by 2 bases and V by 1 base; bases with no gene match: 4. The CDR3 is 16 amino acids. Per the germline V gene, CDR1 is LGHDT and CDR2 is YNNKEL (reference sequence). Here the CDR3 reads CASSQVGGGVTDTQYF. CDR3 sequence (DNA): TGTGCCAGCAGCCAAGTTGGCGGGGGGGTCACAGATACGCAGTATTTT.